This T cell receptor beta chain was sequenced for a study of blood T cell repertoires in COVID-19. At the level of the study: The United States, Italy and Spain were the sources of the acute and convalescent COVID-19 samples.

Living in 24 US areas, the participants were between roughly 18 and 90 years of age. Participants' reported clinical history set cohort assignment. V was cut by 3 bases and J by 0 bases, with 13 bases left in between. CDR1 MGHRA and CDR2 YSYEKL come from the germline V gene. The length of the CDR3 is 16 residues. Methods used by the authors: Estimated nucleated cell counts came from reference gene primer amplification. The data were produced by immunoSEQ multiplex PCR, yet TCRdb's version contains in-frame clones alone and is incomplete. V, J and clone size are taken as reported in that table, and D and trimming were inferred from the DNA itself. Of more than 200,000 clones in the sample, more than 75% were seen once.

This chain uses TRBV4-1 with TRBJ2-3, with a possible D match to TRBD1 (5 bases). The sequenced material came from PBMCs or T cells enriched from blood (not recorded which). The clonotype was recovered from a man between 25 and 39 years old with acute COVID-19. CDR3 protein: CASSQVLGHSTDTQYF. The CDR3 coding sequence is TGCGCCAGCAGCCAGGTGTTAGGACATAGCACAGATACGCAGTATTTT.